This TCR beta chain emerged from a study of blood T cell repertoires in COVID-19. Whole-study context: T cells, B-cell-depleted T cells, or PBMCs supplied cDNA or gDNA.

Source study methods: Counts of nucleated cells, estimated from reference gene primer amplification, were obtained. Clones were sequenced by immunoSEQ multiplex PCR, and TCRdb holds only the in-frame ones, with some missing. The V and J calls and clone size come from that table; D and trimming were worked out from the DNA. The data hold 250,000 or so clones, with approximately 82% observed a single time. The length of the CDR3 is 14 residues. Per germline, CDR1 SQVTM and CDR2 ANQGSEA. V was pared by 6 bases and J by 4 bases, with 6 bases of the junction left unmatched. The sequenced sample consisted of peripheral blood. The clonotype originates from a woman between 18 and 30 years old with acute or convalescent COVID-19. V is TRBV29-1 and J is TRBJ2-2; TRBD1 matches 9 bases. The CDR3 loop is CSVRTGVSTGELFF. Here the CDR3 DNA reads TGCAGCGTAAGGACAGGGGTTAGCACCGGGGAGCTGTTTTTT.